This TCR beta chain emerged from a study of shared clonotypes between healthy human individuals. A word on this clone: The antigen is unknown.

Study-wide points: Sharing across four donors was highest in naive CD4 (roughly 5%) and lowest in memory CD8 (0.4%). Researchers sampled only blood; tissue repertoires likely differ. Enrolling few donors narrowed the genetic and exposure-history diversity that was represented.

The table came from immunoSEQ multiplex PCR; TCRdb's copy has only in-frame clones and leaves some out. This sample has approximately 740,000 clones; over 90% occur once, and the top ten carry less than 25%. CD45RO negativity and positive selection for CCR7 defined naive CD8 cells, a population that excluded terminally differentiated effector memory CD45RA+ cells. All the donors were Caucasian adults who lived in Nashville, Tennessee. Germline V lookup: CDR1 WSHSY, CDR2 SAAADI. The CDR3 runs to 14 residues. V lost 7 bases and J lost 4; bases outside the gene matches: 10. The clonotype was recovered from a man younger than 40 in good health. The sample consisted of naive CD8+ T cells sorted from blood. The V gene is TRBV10-2, the J gene TRBJ2-7; 7 bases fit TRBD2. DNA of the CDR3: TGCGCCAGCACCCACGGAGCGGGGTTATACGAGCAGTACTTC. It is translated as CASTHGAGLYEQYF.